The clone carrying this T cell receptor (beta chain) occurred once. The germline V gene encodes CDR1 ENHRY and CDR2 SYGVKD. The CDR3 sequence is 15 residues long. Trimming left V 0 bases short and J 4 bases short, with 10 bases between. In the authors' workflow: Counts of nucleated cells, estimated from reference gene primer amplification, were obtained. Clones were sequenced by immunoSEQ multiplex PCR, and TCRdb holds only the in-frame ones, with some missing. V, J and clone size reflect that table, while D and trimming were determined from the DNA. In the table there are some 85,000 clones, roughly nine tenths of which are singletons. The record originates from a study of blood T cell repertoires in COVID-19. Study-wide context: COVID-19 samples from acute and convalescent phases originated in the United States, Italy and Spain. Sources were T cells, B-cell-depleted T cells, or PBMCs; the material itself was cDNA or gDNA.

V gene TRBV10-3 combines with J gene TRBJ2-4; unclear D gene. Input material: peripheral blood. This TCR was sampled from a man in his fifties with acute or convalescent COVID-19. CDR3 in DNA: TGTGCCATCAGTGAGTCGATTAGCTCAAAAAACATTCAGTACTTC. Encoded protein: CAISESISSKNIQYF.